This TCR beta chain was recorded in a study of PD-1 blockade in classical Hodgkin lymphoma (dated by TCRdb to between 2020 and 2021). As for the study more broadly: Nivolumab dosing was 3 mg/kg intravenously every 2 weeks, continuing until either disease progression or unacceptable toxicity. The study used CyTOF and TCR beta sequencing to define a peripheral blood immune signature of response to PD-1 blockade in classical Hodgkin lymphoma. What the research found in general, with its limitations: Lower diversity was seen in patients whose nivolumab began less than 1 year after ASCT, and these patients were left out of later analyses so that immune reconstitution would not confound the results. Baseline TCR diversity was reported as lower in newly diagnosed patients than in healthy donors, and lower still in relapsed/refractory patients. Among trial patients, those achieving complete response had baseline diversity similar to that of newly diagnosed patients, while diversity was significantly lower in partial responders and progressors. By C4D1, a significant rise was seen in CD4+ TCR diversity but not in CD8+ TCR diversity (p=0.0027 vs p=0.16), and the rise was most apparent among complete responders (p=0.02). The study was restricted to a single clinical trial cohort, and the causes of repertoire differences, possibly disease activity or prior therapy, were left undefined.

Relative to germline, V is 4 bases shorter and J is 0 bases shorter, with 10 bases between their ends. Including the terminal cysteine and phenylalanine, the CDR3 comprises 15 residues. The kept DNA is CDR3 alone, 45 bases in frame from the first base. The germline V gene sets CDR1 to SGDLS and CDR2 to YYNGEE. The sample's time point, from its label and the paper: cycle 2 day 1 (C2D1) of nivolumab. Relapse after autologous stem cell transplantation had occurred in all trial patients, and cohorts A, B and C were distinguished by prior brentuximab vedotin exposure. The trial cohort included 55 to 65 patients with relapsed/refractory classical Hodgkin lymphoma, and each patient had a best overall response of complete response, partial response or progressive disease. In the multi-cohort phase II CheckMate 205 trial, trial patients received single-agent nivolumab. An independent review committee assessed best overall response by applying the 2007 International Working Group response criteria. Trial PBMCs were obtained immediately prior to nivolumab initiation (C1D1) and on therapy at cycle 2 day 1 and cycle 4 day 1. Peripheral blood was collected in 8 mL Vacutainer Cell Preparation Tubes, from which PBMCs were isolated by centrifugation and then cryopreserved.

The Qiagen DNeasy kit was used to extract genomic DNA both from unsorted PBMCs and from the negatively selected CD4+ and CD8+ fractions. TCR beta CDR3 regions were subjected to amplification by immunoSEQ multiplex PCR with primers that anneal to V and J segments. A synthetic immune receptor repertoire was used to minimize amplification bias, and any remaining bias was removed computationally after sequencing. As for the original processing: Repertoire diversity was quantified as the Shannon entropy index using custom Python scripts. Unsorted, CD4+ and CD8+ repertoires were analyzed separately, except in combined analyses where CD4+ and CD8+ sequences were merged in silico. A clone counted as expanded when the clone's frequency after treatment rose at least 2-fold relative to C1D1, and clones undetected at baseline were given a pseudocount of 0.5. Singleton clones were defined as clones with 0 or 1 copy at C1D1, and non-singleton clones were defined as clones with 2 or more copies. By matching protein sequences in sorted samples from the same patient, clones expanded in unsorted samples were annotated as CD4+, CD8+ or unknown. Wilcoxon tests were applied to paired samples to test diversity changes from C1D1 to C4D1. In its TCRdb copy, this immuneACCESS table keeps in-frame sequences only and misses some clones. Where compared with another copy, unresolved V genes explain less than half of these, and the others have no known cause. V and J calls plus clone size are reproduced from that table; the DNA served to infer D and trimming. The sample table lists under 95,000 clones, around nine tenths of them with a count of one. The ten top clones hold 2.6% of the sample.

This clone has only one observation. The specificity of this receptor is unknown. The record has no base qualities; no much larger clone is one base away. Material: peripheral blood mononuclear cells (PBMCs), obtained before the second cycle of nivolumab. The TCR originated in a human donor with classical Hodgkin lymphoma. In this chain, TRBV9 is recombined with TRBJ1-4, and perhaps TRBD1 as D gene, on 6 matching bases. The nucleotide sequence reads as follows: TGTGCCAGCAGCCCCGGACAGACAACTAATGAAAAACTGTTTTTT. This yields the protein CASSPGQTTNEKLFF. Extended through the reference TRBV9 and TRBJ1-4 proteins, this CDR3 yields the full variable domain: DSGVTQTPKHLITATGQRVTLRCSPRSGDLSVYWYQQSLDQGLQFLIQYYNGEERAKGNILERFSAQQFPDLHSELNLSSLELGDSALYFCASSPGQTTNEKLFFGSGTQLSVL.